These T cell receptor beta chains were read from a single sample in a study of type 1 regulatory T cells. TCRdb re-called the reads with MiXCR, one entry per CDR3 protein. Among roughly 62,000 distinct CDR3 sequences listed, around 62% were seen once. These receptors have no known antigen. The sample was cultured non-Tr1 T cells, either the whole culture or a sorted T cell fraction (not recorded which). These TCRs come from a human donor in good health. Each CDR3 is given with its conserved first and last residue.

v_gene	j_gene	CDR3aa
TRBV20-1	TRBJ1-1	CSARPDSEVAEAFF
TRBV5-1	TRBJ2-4	CASSLLQGPRAKNIQYF
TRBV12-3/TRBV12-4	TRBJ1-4	CASSFVGQQEKLFF
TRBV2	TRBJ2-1	CASVRGGDYNEQFF
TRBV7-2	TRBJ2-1	CASEKGASIYNEQFF
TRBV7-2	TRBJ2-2	CASSVDTGELFF
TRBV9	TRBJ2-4	CASSGVGAKNIQYF
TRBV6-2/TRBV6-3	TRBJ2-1	CASTQGLAGGNEQFF
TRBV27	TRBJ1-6	CASSPGQGANSPLHF
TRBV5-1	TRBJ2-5	CASSFQDQETQYF
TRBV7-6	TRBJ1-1	CASSTGPGNTEAFF
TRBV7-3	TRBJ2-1	CASSPGTKHNEQFF
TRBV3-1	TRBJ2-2	CASSQAGAANTGELFF
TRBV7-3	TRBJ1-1	CASSLQGNTEAFF
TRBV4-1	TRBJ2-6	CASSLGVRGSREGANVLTF
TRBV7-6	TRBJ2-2	CASSLALAGTGELFF
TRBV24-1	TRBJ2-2	CATSVLADANTGELFF
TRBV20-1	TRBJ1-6	CSAGKGAQNSPLHF
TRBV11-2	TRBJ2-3	CASSFTAGLSTDTQYF
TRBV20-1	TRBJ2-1	CSPRGDSYNEQFF
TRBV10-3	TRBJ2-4	CAISESGRGNIQYF
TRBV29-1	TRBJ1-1	CSVANPRDTEAFF
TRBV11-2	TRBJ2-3	CASSHLLDTQYF
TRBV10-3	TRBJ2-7	CAISESIGREPSHEQYF
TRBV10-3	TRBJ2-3	CAISRQGTSTDTQYF
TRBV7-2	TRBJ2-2	CASSPRTYTGELFF
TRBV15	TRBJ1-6	CATSRASSYNSPLHF
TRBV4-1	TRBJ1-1	CASSPDEARGGAFF
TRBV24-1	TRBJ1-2	CATSDHRVGYTF
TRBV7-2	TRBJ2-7	CASSFAGLSELHF
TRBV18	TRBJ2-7	CASSPYPNSYEQYF
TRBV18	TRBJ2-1	CASSPLKGTGADNEQFF
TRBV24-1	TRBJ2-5	CATSEDIAGQETQYF
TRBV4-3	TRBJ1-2	CASSHPGTGNYGYTF
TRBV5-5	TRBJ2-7	CASSYPTRSYEQYF
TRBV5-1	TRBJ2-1	CASSLGGGTQLFRNEQFF
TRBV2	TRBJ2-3	CASSETISPDTQYF
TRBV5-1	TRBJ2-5	CASRFGDRYQETQYF
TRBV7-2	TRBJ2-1	CASSLLAQWGEQFF
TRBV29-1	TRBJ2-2	CSVGGTGGQASNTGELFF
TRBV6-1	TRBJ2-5	CASSGRVGAGVGETQYF
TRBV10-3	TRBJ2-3	CATQSTDTQYF
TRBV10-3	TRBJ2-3	CAISDPLNRRNTDTQYF
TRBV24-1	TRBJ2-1	CATSDPAGSSYNEQFF
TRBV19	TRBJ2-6	CASSFWTGGSGANVLTF
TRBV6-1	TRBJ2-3	CASSRSPGLQTDTQYF
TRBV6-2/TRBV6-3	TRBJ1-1	CASSQTGLNTEAFF
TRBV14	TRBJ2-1	CASSQGLGEFYNEQFF
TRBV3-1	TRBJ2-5	CASSQDGSRETQYF
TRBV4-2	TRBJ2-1	CASSQIRISGQGRNEQFF
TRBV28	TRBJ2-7	CASTTPAVSYEQYF